This TCR beta chain was identified in a study of cytomegalovirus exposure and HLA in healthy donors. Overall study results and limits: As a later analysis showed, a missense DCLRE1C variant was linked to trimming of TCR beta V- and J-genes. Most TCR sequences showed up rarely, but some public TCRs showed up in many donors.

Both 60 Vbeta primers and 13 Jbeta primers went into the PCR. The method was immunoSEQ multiplex PCR; TCRdb's version includes in-frame clones alone and lacks a portion of them. Reported are around 40,000 clones; the ten largest clones contain 1% to 1.5%. Unmatched junction bases numbered 6, after V lost 4 bases and J lost 1 base. Germline assignment: CDR1 SQVTM and CDR2 ANQGSEA. The CDR3 is 14 residues long. Comments on this clone: The antigen is undetermined.

This clonotype originated in a man aged 25 to 45 in good health and CMV-seronegative. The chain combines TRBV29-1 with TRBJ1-1; 7 nucleotides agree with TRBD1. Specimen: PBMCs. The chain's CDR3 is CSVAGGTENTEAFF. The CDR3 bases are TGCAGCGTTGCCGGAGGGACAGAGAACACTGAAGCTTTCTTT.